These T cell receptor beta chains were read from a single sample in a study of blood T cell repertoires in COVID-19. Here immunoSEQ multiplex PCR was the method, and the copy in TCRdb shows in-frame clones only, minus some. This sample carries about 200,000 clones, roughly 77% of them seen once, and the ten largest clones take almost 6%. The sequencing sample was made of peripheral blood. The receptors originated from a woman aged 40 to 50 with COVID-19, enrolled during active disease. The CDR3 runs from the conserved cysteine through the conserved F or W. The D gene is left open where the match is weak. Clone size is stated in some rows and not others, as once, few, many or a class when expanded.

TRBV5-1	TRBJ1-1	TRBD1	many	TGCGCCAGCAGCTTGGGATTGGGGACAGGGGGCACTGAAGCTTTCTTT	CASSLGLGTGGTEAFF
TRBV29-1	TRBJ2-2	.	.	TGCAGCGTTGAACTCGTGTTGCAGGGGAAGCTGTTTTTT	CSVELVLQGKLFF
TRBV3-1/TRBV3-2	TRBJ1-1	.	.	TGTGCCAGCAGCCCATCAGGGACAAATGAAGCTTTCTTT	CASSPSGTNEAFF
TRBV10-1	TRBJ2-3	.	.	TGCGCCAGCAGTGACCAGGGATTGGGCACAGATACGCAGTATTTT	CASSDQGLGTDTQYF
TRBV9	TRBJ1-5	TRBD1	.	TGTGCCAGCAGCGTAGGTCGAACAGGGGAAGTTGGCAATCAGCCCCAGCATTTT	CASSVGRTGEVGNQPQHF
TRBV6-5	TRBJ1-6	TRBD1	once	TGTGCCAGCAGTTACTCACAGGGGGCGCGAACCTCACCCCTCCACTTT	CASSYSQGARTSPLHF
TRBV6-5	TRBJ2-1	TRBD2	.	TGTGCCAGCACCACTAACGGGAGGACCGGGAATGAGCAGTTCTTC	CASTTNGRTGNEQFF
TRBV19	TRBJ2-1	.	.	TGTGCCAGTAGTACACGCGAAAACCTCGCAAGTAGCAATGAGCAGTTCTTC	CASSTRENLASSNEQFF
TRBV4-3	TRBJ2-3	.	.	TGCGCCAGCAGCCAGGGCCGGGACTCCACAGATACGCAGTATTTT	CASSQGRDSTDTQYF
TRBV19	TRBJ1-5	TRBD1	.	TGTGCCAGTAGACGGGACAGACTTGAGCCCCAGCATTTT	CASRRDRLEPQHF
TRBV15	TRBJ1-2	TRBD1	.	TGTGCCACCAGCCGGGACAGGAGGGATGGCTACACCTTC	CATSRDRRDGYTF
TRBV10-3	TRBJ1-1	.	.	TGTGCCATCAGCTCGGAGGCTGAAGCTTTCTTT	CAISSEAEAFF
TRBV5-6	TRBJ2-2	.	.	TGTGCCAGCAGCGCCCGGGGCACCGGGGAGCTGTTTTTT	CASSARGTGELFF
TRBV5-1	TRBJ2-7	TRBD1	.	TGCGCCAGCAGCTTAGGACAGGGGGCCTTCCACGAGCAGTACTTC	CASSLGQGAFHEQYF
TRBV2	TRBJ1-6	.	.	TGTGCCAGCAGGGACAGAAGCTTAAATTCACCCCTCCACTTT	CASRDRSLNSPLHF
TRBV25-1	TRBJ2-5	.	.	TGTGCCAGCAGTCCACAGGGTATCCAAGAGACCCAGTACTTC	CASSPQGIQETQYF
TRBV3-1/TRBV3-2	TRBJ1-2	.	few	TGTGCCAGCAGCCCGTGGCAAGGGCACCTACGGGGCTATGGCTACACCTTC	CASSPWQGHLRGYGYTF
TRBV6-5	TRBJ1-1	.	few	TGTGCCAGCAGTTACGGAGGTAGCCAAGCTTTCTTT	CASSYGGSQAFF
TRBV4-1	TRBJ1-1	.	once	TGCGCCAGCAGCCAAGTTCGGGGAACTGAAGCTTTCTTT	CASSQVRGTEAFF
TRBV7-9	TRBJ2-3	.	.	TGTGCCAGCAGCTTAGAGGCGGCGGGGAGCACAGATACGCAGTATTTT	CASSLEAAGSTDTQYF
TRBV11-2	TRBJ1-4	.	many	TGTGCCAGCAGCTTCGGAGCTAATGAAAAACTGTTTTTT	CASSFGANEKLFF
TRBV9	TRBJ1-5	.	.	TGTGCCAGCAGCGTAGAGGTGTGGACACAGAATCAGCCCCAGCATTTT	CASSVEVWTQNQPQHF
TRBV5-5	TRBJ2-3	TRBD2	.	TGTGCCAGCAGCCTTCTAGCGGACACAGATACGCAGTATTTT	CASSLLADTDTQYF
TRBV6-6	TRBJ2-5	.	.	TGTGCCAGCGGAAGGGGCCTAGAGCCCCAGTACTTC	CASGRGLEPQYF
TRBV6-5	TRBJ1-1	.	.	TGTGCCAGCACCCAAGTTGGGGGCCGGACTGAAGCTTTCTTT	CASTQVGGRTEAFF
TRBV10-3	TRBJ1-3	.	.	TGTGCCATCAGTGATTCGGGACTTAGAAACACCATATATTTT	CAISDSGLRNTIYF
TRBV5-1	TRBJ2-5	.	.	TGCGCCAGCAGCTTGGTTCAGGCGGGGCAAGAGACCCAGTACTTC	CASSLVQAGQETQYF
TRBV24-1	TRBJ2-2	.	many	TGTGCCACCAGTGATTCATCCTACCACGGGGAGCTGTTTTTT	CATSDSSYHGELFF
TRBV21-1	TRBJ2-5	.	.	TGTGCCAGCACCCTACCAGGATGGGAGACCCAGTACTTC	CASTLPGWETQYF
TRBV5-1	TRBJ2-3	.	.	TGCGCCAGCAGCCGCCAATCCAGGGATTTAGATACGCAGTATTTT	CASSRQSRDLDTQYF
TRBV11-3	TRBJ1-1	.	.	TGTGCCAGCAGCTTAATTTCCAGGGTCCCCCAAGCTTTCTTT	CASSLISRVPQAFF
TRBV28	TRBJ2-7	.	many	TGTGCCAGCAGGCTCCTCGGGTACGAGCAGTACTTC	CASRLLGYEQYF
TRBV6-6	TRBJ1-2	.	.	TGTGCCAGCAACAGTCAGGGTAATGGCTACACCTTC	CASNSQGNGYTF
TRBV7-2	TRBJ2-7	TRBD2	.	TGTGCCAGCAGCCAGACTAGCGGCCGAAACCGCTACGAGCAGTACTTC	CASSQTSGRNRYEQYF
TRBV6-1	TRBJ1-6	.	.	TGTGCCAGCAGTGAAGAACAGGGTCGCTATAATTCACCCCTCCACTTT	CASSEEQGRYNSPLHF
TRBV2	TRBJ2-3	TRBD2	.	TGTGCCAGCACTAGGCGGGAGAGCACAGATACGCAGTATTTT	CASTRRESTDTQYF
TRBV27	TRBJ1-2	TRBD1	.	TGTGCCAGCAGCCTCCGACAGGGGGCGAAGAATGGCTACACCTTC	CASSLRQGAKNGYTF
TRBV5-5	TRBJ2-3	.	.	TGTGCCAGCAGCTTGGGGACTCCCAATACGCAGTATTTT	CASSLGTPNTQYF
TRBV6-1	TRBJ2-2	.	.	TGTGCCAGCAGTGTTACGGGACTCTCCGTGAACACCGGGGAGCTGTTTTTT	CASSVTGLSVNTGELFF
TRBV29-1	TRBJ1-2	TRBD1	.	TGCAGCTTCGGACAGGGCGGCGGCTACACCTTC	CSFGQGGGYTF
TRBV2	TRBJ2-1	.	.	TGTGCCAGCAGTGAGCAGGGGAGCTCCTACAATGAGCAGTTCTTC	CASSEQGSSYNEQFF
TRBV5-1	TRBJ2-1	.	.	TGCGCCAGCAGCGCACAGGTCAGCTCCTACAATGAGCAGTTCTTC	CASSAQVSSYNEQFF
TRBV5-1	TRBJ2-2	TRBD2	.	TGCGCCAGCAGTCCTTTCGGCCCCGCCGTGGCCGGGGGACTAGCGGGACCCGGGGAGCTGTTTTTT	CASSPFGPAVAGGLAGPGELFF
TRBV19	TRBJ2-7	TRBD2	.	TGTGCCAGTAGTAGGGGGAATAGGAGACTAGCGGGGGAGCAGTACTTC	CASSRGNRRLAGEQYF
TRBV7-5	TRBJ2-7	.	.	TGTGTCAGAAGCGGATACTCCTCAGGACTTGATGTGGGGGAGCAGTACTTC	CVRSGYSSGLDVGEQYF